The 15 T cell receptor beta chains presented below share a single source sample, sequenced in a study of glioma-infiltrating T cells after dendritic cell vaccination. Measured with immunoSEQ multiplex PCR; TCRdb has only the in-frame clones, and not every one. The profile shows about 99,000 clones, approximately 84% of them singletons. As to time point: after dendritic cell vaccination, including at tumor progression/relapse. This material consisted of blood, taken after dendritic cell vaccination. The receptors were gathered from a human donor with glioblastoma.

This chain joins TRBV6-6 and TRBJ1-4, with D unresolved. V was clipped by 6 bases and J by 8 bases, with 19 bases between them. There are 15 residues in the CDR3. CDR1 and CDR2 from the germline V gene are MNHNY and SVGAGI (reference sequence). The CDR3 nucleotides read TGTGCCAGCAGCTCCAGAGGGTGGGTAGGGGAAAAACTGTTTTTT. Amino acids: CASSSRGWVGEKLFF.

As to this clone: Mismatch with germline at one junction end may stem from a read error. V usage is TRBV7-7 and J usage is TRBJ2-1; the match to TRBD2 covers 9 bases. The CDR3 is 14 residues long. Germline V lookup: CDR1 SSHAT, CDR2 FNYEAQ (reference sequence). The CDR3 sequence: CASSSGLASNEQFF. DNA of the CDR3: TGTGCTAGCAGCTCGGGACTAGCTTCCAATGAGCAGTTCTTC.

The genes are TRBV7-9 and TRBJ1-6, with 8 nucleotides matching TRBD1. Germline V gene lookup returns CDR1 SEHNR and CDR2 FQNEAQ (reference sequence). The trim removed 1 base at V and 6 bases at J, leaving 5 bases unmatched. CDR3 size: 16 residues. CDR3 loop: CASSLGSRGLNSPLHF. The CDR3 region has the DNA TGTGCCAGCAGCTTAGGGTCCAGGGGGCTTAATTCACCCCTCCACTTT.

V is TRBV6-6 and J is TRBJ1-1; no reliable D call. Germline CDR1 and CDR2: MNHNY and SVGAGI (reference sequence). Trimming left V 2 bases short and J 1 base short, with 8 bases between. The CDR3 is 14 amino acids. The DNA of the CDR3 is TGTGCCAGCAGTTACCGACAAGAGAACACTGAAGCTTTCTTT. This encodes CASSYRQENTEAFF.

The rearrangement joins TRBV6-4 to TRBJ2-7, with D possibly TRBD1 on 5 matching bases. Germline CDR1 reads MRHNA; CDR2 reads SNTAGT. The ends were cut back, 3 bases at V and 1 base at J, with 16 bases in the middle. CDR3 size: 16 residues. The CDR3 DNA reads as TGTGCCAGCAGTGAGCCCACAGGACCCCCGTCCTACGAGCAGTACTTC. It codes for CASSEPTGPPSYEQYF.

This sequence joins TRBV13 and TRBJ2-7, with D possibly matching TRBD2 (7 bases). This CDR3 region has 17 residues. V shed 2 bases and J shed 1 base, with 18 bases lying between them. Per germline, CDR1 PRHDT and CDR2 FYEKMQ (reference sequence). CDR3 nucleotides: TGTGCCAGCAGCTTAAGGGCCCGGACTAGGGGGTCCTACGAGCAGTACTTC. Translation: CASSLRARTRGSYEQYF.

The chain couples TRBV5-4 to TRBJ2-7; 13 nucleotides match TRBD2. The CDR3 spans 16 residues. The V gene end was trimmed by 2 bases and the J gene end by 4 bases; junction bases not matched to a gene: 6. Germline loops: CDR1 SGHNT, CDR2 YYREEE (reference sequence). CDR3 in DNA: TGTGCCAGCAGCTTAGGACTAGCGGGGGACTTATACGAGCAGTACTTC. It encodes CASSLGLAGDLYEQYF. Using reference TRBV5-4 and TRBJ2-7 for the parts outside the CDR3, the full variable domain is ETGVTQSPTHLIKTRGQQVTLRCSSQSGHNTVSWYQQALGQGPQFIFQYYREEENGRGNFPPRFSGLQFPNYSSELNVNALELDDSALYLCASSLGLAGDLYEQYFGPGTRLTVT.

The chain joins TRBV27 to TRBJ2-1; 8 bases line up with TRBD2. The CDR3 covers 14 residues. Germline trimming cut 8 bases from V and 6 bases from J; bases unmatched to any gene: 9. Germline CDR1 reads MNHEY; CDR2 reads SMNVEV (reference sequence). CDR3 sequence: CASEKGGGFNEQFF. CDR3 coding DNA: TGTGCCAGCGAGAAAGGCGGGGGGTTCAATGAGCAGTTCTTC.

The rearrangement joins TRBV9 to TRBJ1-6, with TRBD1 identical over 8 bases. The V gene end was trimmed by 3 bases and the J gene end by 5 bases; junction bases not matched to a gene: 4. CDR1 is SGDLS, CDR2 YYNGEE, per germline. The CDR3 length is 15 residues. The CDR3, as DNA: TGTGCCAGCAGCGCGACAGGGGCCAATAATTCACCCCTCCACTTT. Its translation: CASSATGANNSPLHF.

This clone was seen more than once but under ten times. The V and J genes are TRBV19 and TRBJ1-2; weak D call: TRBD1 (6 bases). CDR3 size: 13 residues. The germline gives CDR1 LNHDA, CDR2 SQIVND (reference sequence). V was shortened by 9 bases and J by 6 bases, with 17 bases between the two germline ends. The CDR3 DNA is TGTGCCAGCCACAGGGCGTGGGGGCATGGCTACACCTTC. Its protein product is CASHRAWGHGYTF.

This clone was recorded once. DNA for the CDR3: TGCAGCTTTTTAGCGGGAGGGTCAACCAATGAGCAGTTCTTC. Its translation: CSFLAGGSTNEQFF. The rearrangement joins TRBV29-1 to TRBJ2-1, with 11 positions matching TRBD2. The CDR3 runs to 14 residues. Germline CDR1 SQVTM, CDR2 ANQGSEA. V trimming: 8 bases; J trimming: 6 bases; junction bases outside the gene matches: 9.

This chain uses TRBV29-1 with TRBJ2-3; 11 positions agree with TRBD2. The CDR3 sequence is 15 residues long. The J segment lost 6 bases and the V segment lost 4 bases, leaving 9 bases of the junction unmatched. CDR1 SQVTM and CDR2 ANQGSEA come from the germline V gene. CDR3 sequence (DNA): TGCAGCGTTGTAGGGACTAGCGGTTATGGGGATACGCAGTATTTT. Translation gives CSVVGTSGYGDTQYF.

Here the CDR3 reads CASSRTQRDRVVRETQYF. The CDR3 nucleotides are TGTGCCAGCAGTCGCACGCAGCGGGACAGGGTCGTACGAGAGACCCAGTACTTC. The chain combines TRBV5-5 with TRBJ2-5; 9 positions agree with TRBD1. In germline, CDR1 is SGHKS, CDR2 YYEKEE (reference sequence). CDR3 length equals 18 residues. J was trimmed by 4 bases and V by 5 bases; bases with no gene match: 18.

The chain combines TRBV9 with TRBJ2-2; TRBD1 matches 10 bases. V was pared by 5 bases and J by 6 bases, with 1 base of the junction left unmatched. This CDR3 has 13 amino acids. The germline CDR1 and CDR2 sequences are SGDLS and YYNGEE. In nucleotides, the CDR3 is TGTGCCAGCAGGGGGACAGGGGCCGGGGAGCTGTTTTTT. Its translation: CASRGTGAGELFF.

DNA for the CDR3: TGTGCCAGCAGGAACAGGGGGTTCGATGAGCAGTTCTTC. It is translated as CASRNRGFDEQFF. The chain joins TRBV7-3 to TRBJ2-1, with TRBD1 identical over 8 bases. The junction had 6 bases not matched to a gene; V was cut back by 6 bases and J by 8 bases. CDR1 is SGHTA and CDR2 is FQGTGA in the germline V gene. This CDR3 is built from 13 residues. The entire variable domain, with the rest obtained from reference TRBV7-3 and TRBJ2-1, is as follows: GAGVSQTPSNKVTEKGKYVELRCDPISGHTALYWYRQSLGQGPEFLIYFQGTGAADDSGLPNDRFFAVRPEGSVSTLKIQRTERGDSAVYLCASRNRGFDEQFFGPGTRLTVL.